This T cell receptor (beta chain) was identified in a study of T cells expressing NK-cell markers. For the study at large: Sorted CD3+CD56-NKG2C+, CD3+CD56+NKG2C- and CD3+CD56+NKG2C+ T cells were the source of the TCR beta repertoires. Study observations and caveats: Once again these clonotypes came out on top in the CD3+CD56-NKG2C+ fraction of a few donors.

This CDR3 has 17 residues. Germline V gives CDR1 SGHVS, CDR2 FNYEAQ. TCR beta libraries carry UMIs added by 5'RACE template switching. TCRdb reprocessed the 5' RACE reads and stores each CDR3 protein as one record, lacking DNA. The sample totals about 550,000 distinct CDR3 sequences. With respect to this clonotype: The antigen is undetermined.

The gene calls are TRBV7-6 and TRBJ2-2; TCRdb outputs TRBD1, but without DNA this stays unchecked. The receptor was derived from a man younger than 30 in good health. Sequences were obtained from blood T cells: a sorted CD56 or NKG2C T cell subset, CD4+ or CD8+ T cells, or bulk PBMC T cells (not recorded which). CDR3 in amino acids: CASSFGGQDANTGELFF. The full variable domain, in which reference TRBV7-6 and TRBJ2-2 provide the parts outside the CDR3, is GAGVSQSPRYKVTKRGQDVALRCDPISGHVSLYWYRQALGQGPEFLTYFNYEAQQDKSGLPNDRFSAERPEGSISTLTIQRTEQRDSAMYRCASSFGGQDANTGELFFGEGSRLTVL.